These T cell receptor delta chains were read from a single sample in a study of gamma-delta T cells after stem cell transplantation. TCRdb fed the RT-PCR reads into CATT to redo clone calling. The repertoire holds several hundred delta-chain clones, with around 17% as singletons. The sequenced sample was gamma-delta T cells. These TCRs come from a human donor. It is not recorded whose cells these are; they may come from a transplant donor. Both conserved end residues are part of each CDR3. The D gene is left open where the match is weak. Part of the rows lack a size; the others show once, few, many or a class for expanded clones.

TRDD3,TRDV2,few,TRDJ1,CACDPMRMGDTSPRELIF,TGTGCCTGTGACCCCATGCGGATGGGGGATACCTCCCCTAGGGAACTCATCTTT
TRDD3,TRDV2,few,TRDJ1,CACDVLGDKLGDKLIF,TGTGCCTGTGACGTACTGGGGGATAAATTAGGCGATAAACTCATCTTT
.,TRDV2,few,TRDJ1,CACDTVGTTAARYTDKLIF,TGTGCCTGTGACACCGTGGGGACGACCGCGGCCCGGTACACCGATAAACTCATCTTT
TRDD3,TRDV2,few,TRDJ1,CACDSVGLGDIGLKLIF,TGTGCCTGTGACTCTGTAGGACTGGGGGATATCGGGCTCAAACTCATCTTT
TRDD3,TRDV2,.,TRDJ1,CACDTVALGVYWGIRSNTDKLIF,TGTGCCTGTGACACGGTAGCCCTCGGCGTATACTGGGGGATACGATCGAACACCGATAAACTCATCTTT
TRDD3,TRDV2,few,TRDJ1,CACDTLNTPGGLYTDKLIF,TGTGCCTGTGACACCCTCAATACGCCTGGGGGATTGTACACCGATAAACTCATCTTT
TRDD3,TRDV2,.,TRDJ1,CACDPLGDTDKLIF,TGTGCCTGTGACCCGTTGGGGGATACCGATAAACTCATCTTT
.,TRDV2,large,TRDJ1,CACDTVGRSTTDKLIF,TGTGCCTGTGACACCGTCGGGAGGTCGACCACCGATAAACTCATCTTT
TRDD3,TRDV2,.,TRDJ1,CACDTVTGGRRYTDKLIF,TGTGCCTGTGACACGGTGACTGGGGGACGGAGGTACACCGATAAACTCATCTTT
.,TRDV2,.,TRDJ3,CACDTGGAYSWDTRQMFF,TGTGCCTGTGACACCGGAGGGGCATACTCCTGGGACACCCGACAGATGTTTTTC
.,TRDV2,.,TRDJ1,CACDPMALSPEYTDKLIF,TGTGCCTGTGACCCGATGGCTCTCTCCCCCGAGTACACCGATAAACTCATCTTT
.,TRDV1,few,TRDJ3,CALGELPPNLVSWDTRQMFF,TGTGCTCTTGGGGAACTCCCCCCGAATCTTGTCTCCTGGGACACCCGACAGATGTTTTTC
TRDD3,TRDV2,.,TRDJ1,CACDTLGVLGDSADKLIF,TGTGCCTGTGACACCCTGGGCGTACTGGGGGATTCTGCCGATAAACTCATCTTT
TRDD3,TRDV2,few,TRDJ1,CACDSLGDVSYTDKLIF,TGTGCCTGTGACTCGCTGGGGGACGTTTCGTACACCGATAAACTCATCTTT